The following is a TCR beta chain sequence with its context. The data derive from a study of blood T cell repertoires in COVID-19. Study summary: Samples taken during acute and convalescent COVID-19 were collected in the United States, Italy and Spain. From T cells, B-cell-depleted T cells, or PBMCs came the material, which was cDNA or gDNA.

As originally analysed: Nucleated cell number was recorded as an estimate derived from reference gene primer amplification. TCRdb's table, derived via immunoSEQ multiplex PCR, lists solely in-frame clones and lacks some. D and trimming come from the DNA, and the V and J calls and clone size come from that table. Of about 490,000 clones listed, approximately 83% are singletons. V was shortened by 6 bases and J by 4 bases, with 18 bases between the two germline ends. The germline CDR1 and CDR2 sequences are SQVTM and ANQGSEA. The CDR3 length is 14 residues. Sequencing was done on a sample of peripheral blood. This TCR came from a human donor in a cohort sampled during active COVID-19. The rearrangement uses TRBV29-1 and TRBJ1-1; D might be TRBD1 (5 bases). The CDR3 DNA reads TGCAGCGTGCCCACGGCAGGGTGGGGCACTGAAGCTTTCTTT. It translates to CSVPTAGWGTEAFF.